These 31 T cell receptor beta chains share one sample of origin, sequenced in a study of technical replicates of blood from several donors. TCRdb's copy holds only in-frame clones and misses some; the assay was immunoSEQ multiplex PCR. The data contain 50,000 or so clones, about 94% of them singletons. The specimen was PBMCs. The receptor source for this set is a human donor in good health. Some clones in this sample may be carry-over from other donors' samples.

The gene calls are TRBV19 and TRBJ1-1, with 8 positions matching TRBD1. Germline CDR1 LNHDA, CDR2 SQIVND (reference sequence). J was trimmed by 5 bases and V by 5 bases; bases with no gene match: 4. This CDR3 region has 13 residues. CDR3 sequence reads: CASSSQGGTEAFF. CDR3 bases: TGTGCCAGTAGTTCACAGGGGGGGACTGAAGCTTTCTTT.

The sample holds a few counts of this clone. The chain joins TRBV19 to TRBJ1-5, with D possibly matching TRBD1 (5 bases). Trimming pared 3 bases from V and 10 bases from J, leaving 16 bases between. The CDR3 covers 14 residues. Germline V gives CDR1 LNHDA, CDR2 SQIVND (reference sequence). CDR3 DNA sequence: TGTGCCAGTAGTATGGGGGGGGATATCAACCCCCAGCATTTT. Encoded protein: CASSMGGDINPQHF.

The V and J genes are TRBV5-1 and TRBJ1-1; 7 nucleotides line up with TRBD1. J was trimmed by 10 bases and V by 3 bases; bases with no gene match: 9. The CDR3 contains 13 residues. Germline CDR1 SGHRS, CDR2 YFSETQ. For the CDR3, the DNA is TGCGCCAGCAGCTGGGAACAGGGGAGGTTAGCTTTCTTT. Protein: CASSWEQGRLAFF. The variable domain in full, completed from reference TRBV5-1 and TRBJ1-1, reads KAGVTQTPRYLIKTRGQQVTLSCSPISGHRSVSWYQQTPGQGLQFLFEYFSETQRNKGNFPGRFSGRQFSNSRSEMNVSTLELGDSALYLCASSWEQGRLAFFGQGTRLTVV.

The rearrangement links TRBV5-1 to TRBJ2-3, with TRBD2 matching 10 bases. The CDR3 is 16 amino acids. Per germline, CDR1 SGHRS and CDR2 YFSETQ. With V trimmed by 4 bases and J by 5 bases, 10 bases remained unmatched. CDR3 DNA: TGCGCCAGCAGCACTACACTAGCGGGGCTTCAAGATACGCAGTATTTT. This gives the protein CASSTTLAGLQDTQYF.

The gene calls are TRBV29-1 and TRBJ2-7; 14 bases match TRBD2. This CDR3 contains 15 residues. V was clipped by 7 bases and J by 6 bases; unmatched bases: 11. Germline lookup yields CDR1 SQVTM and CDR2 ANQGSEA. For the CDR3, the DNA is TGCAGCGCCTCCTTGGGACTAGCGGGAGAGAGCGAGCAGTACTTC. It yields the protein CSASLGLAGESEQYF.

V usage is TRBV4-1 and J usage is TRBJ1-2; 8 bases agree with TRBD1. The length of the CDR3 is 16 residues. CDR1 is MGHRA and CDR2 is YSYEKL in the germline V gene. Losses at the gene ends were 3 bases for V and 0 bases for J; bases not matched to a gene: 6. DNA of the CDR3: TGCGCCAGCAGCCAGGCTGGGACAGGAACTAACTATGGCTACACCTTC. Translated: CASSQAGTGTNYGYTF.

The chain is built from TRBV6-1 and TRBJ1-4, with D tentatively TRBD1 (5 bases). V gave up 4 bases and J gave up 7 bases, with 16 bases separating them. Germline V gene sequence: CDR1 MNHNS, CDR2 SASEGT. The CDR3 loop spans 15 amino acids. Written as DNA, the CDR3 is TGTGCCAGCAGTGTCGGGGGGAGCTTCCTTGAAAAACTGTTTTTT. It is translated as CASSVGGSFLEKLFF.

CDR3 amino acids: CASSPPGANTEAFF. The CDR3 nucleotides are TGTGCCAGCAGCCCTCCGGGAGCGAACACTGAAGCTTTCTTT. This chain joins TRBV7-9 and TRBJ1-1; D gene unclear. The CDR3 is 14 amino acids. Germline CDR1 SEHNR, CDR2 FQNEAQ (reference sequence). V lost 5 bases, J lost 1 base, and 11 bases lay in between.

The J gene is TRBJ1-2, the V gene TRBV19, with a weak D call TRBD1 (6 bases). The germline CDR1 and CDR2 sequences are LNHDA and SQIVND (reference sequence). V shed 6 bases and J shed 3 bases, with 14 bases lying between them. CDR3 length: 14 residues. CDR3 in amino acids: CASRDDRSYYGYTF. CDR3 bases: TGTGCCAGTAGAGATGACAGGAGCTACTATGGCTACACCTTC. Filled out from reference TRBV19 and TRBJ1-2, the complete variable domain reads DGGITQSPKYLFRKEGQNVTLSCEQNLNHDAMYWYRQDPGQGLRLIYYSQIVNDFQKGDIAEGYSVSREKKESFPLTVTSAQKNPTAFYLCASRDDRSYYGYTFGSGTRLTVV.

V usage is TRBV29-1 and J usage is TRBJ1-2; tentatively, D is TRBD1 (5 bases). CDR1 and CDR2 from the germline V gene are SQVTM and ANQGSEA. Trimming cost V 3 bases and J 7 bases, with 21 bases left between them. The CDR3 has 15 amino acids. DNA of the CDR3: TGCAGCGTTGACGGCTGGGCAGGGAAGGGTGCTGGCTACACCTTC. Its protein product is CSVDGWAGKGAGYTF.

Written as DNA, the CDR3 is TGTGCCAGCAGCGGAGGAGCGCCCCAAGCTAATGAAAAACTGTTTTTT. This encodes CASSGGAPQANEKLFF. The chain carries TRBV9 and TRBJ1-4, with no clear D. The CDR3 contains 16 residues. V was clipped by 3 bases and J by 3 bases, with 15 bases between them. Looked up from germline, CDR1 is SGDLS and CDR2 is YYNGEE.

This clone was picked up a small number of times. V is TRBV30 and J is TRBJ1-1; TRBD1 matches 8 bases. After removal of 4 bases from V and 5 bases from J, the junction contained 6 bases not matched to a gene. This CDR3 contains 13 residues. Germline V lookup: CDR1 GTSNPN, CDR2 SVGIG (reference sequence). The CDR3 is CAWTTGGGTEAFF. The CDR3 DNA is TGTGCCTGGACCACAGGGGGAGGGACTGAAGCTTTCTTT.

This sequence joins TRBV6-5 and TRBJ1-2; possibly TRBD1 for D (5 bases). V lost 2 bases to trimming and J lost 8 bases, with 18 bases between them. Germline assignment: CDR1 MNHEY and CDR2 SVGAGI. There are 15 residues in the CDR3. CDR3 nucleotide sequence: TGTGCCAGCAGTTACGCGGGACGGCGAATCGAGGGCTACACCTTC. Translation: CASSYAGRRIEGYTF.

The rearrangement uses TRBV19 and TRBJ1-6, with D unresolved. The CDR3 spans 13 residues. Trimming shortened V by 7 bases and J by 10 bases, and 14 bases separated the two germline ends. The germline CDR1 and CDR2 sequences are LNHDA and SQIVND (reference sequence). This CDR3 is CASIDGRGSPLHF. As DNA, the CDR3 is TGTGCCAGTATTGACGGCCGAGGGTCACCCCTCCACTTT.

This clone is deemed medium-sized. The chain carries TRBV7-8 and TRBJ2-2, with 8 positions matching TRBD2. Germline CDR1 and CDR2: SGHVS and FQNEAQ. This CDR3 region has 16 residues. The junction had 10 bases not matched to a gene; V was cut back by 5 bases and J by 5 bases. CDR3 in amino acids: CASSKLGRVNTGELFF. Written as DNA, the CDR3 is TGTGCCAGCAGCAAACTCGGGAGGGTTAATACCGGGGAGCTGTTTTTT. The variable domain in full, with the rest retrieved from reference TRBV7-8 and TRBJ2-2, is GAGVSQSPRYKVAKRGQDVALRCDPISGHVSLFWYQQALGQGPEFLTYFQNEAQLDKSGLPSDRFFAERPEGSVSTLKIQRTQQEDSAVYLCASSKLGRVNTGELFFGEGSRLTVL.

The chain is built from TRBV4-3 and TRBJ2-7; 8 bases fit TRBD1. Germline CDR1 LGHNA, CDR2 YSLEER. The CDR3 extends over 16 amino acids. Trimming at V came to 3 bases and at J to 3 bases, leaving 10 bases not matched to a gene. The CDR3 spells CASSQYRGQGHYEQYF. The CDR3 DNA reads TGCGCCAGCAGCCAGTATAGAGGACAGGGACACTACGAGCAGTACTTC.

This clone was observed a few times. CDR3 residues: CASSLVAVNEKLFF. The CDR3 DNA is TGTGCCAGCAGCTTAGTTGCAGTTAATGAAAAACTGTTTTTT. The chain uses TRBV7-9 and TRBJ1-4; D is unresolved. CDR3 length: 14 amino acids. The V end was cut by 1 base, the J end by 4 bases, with 7 bases between. The germline CDR1 and CDR2 sequences are SEHNR and FQNEAQ (reference sequence).

The chain is built from TRBV19 and TRBJ1-6; D is possibly TRBD1 (5 bases). CDR1 and CDR2 (germline): LNHDA, SQIVND (reference sequence). The CDR3 has 19 amino acids. With 1 base removed from V and 0 bases from J, the gap between germline ends came to 16 bases. CDR3 protein: CASSIVRRGRSSYNSPLHF. CDR3 DNA sequence: TGTGCCAGTAGTATAGTGAGGAGGGGCAGGAGCTCCTATAATTCACCCCTCCACTTT.

This sequence joins TRBV4-3 and TRBJ2-7; D possibly corresponds to TRBD2 (5 bases). CDR1 LGHNA and CDR2 YSLEER come from the germline V gene. V lost 0 bases to trimming and J lost 3 bases, with 12 bases between them. The CDR3 consists of 15 residues. The DNA for the CDR3 is TGCGCCAGCAGCCAAGATCGAGGGCAGAACTACGAGCAGTACTTC. This translates into CASSQDRGQNYEQYF.

J is TRBJ1-2 and V is TRBV4-3, with D possibly TRBD1 on 6 matching bases. Trimming cost V 1 base and J 2 bases, with 8 bases left between them. Germline V gives CDR1 LGHNA, CDR2 YSLEER. The CDR3 sequence is 14 residues long. The CDR3 here is CASSQAQGNYGYTF. CDR3 nucleotides: TGCGCCAGCAGCCAAGCTCAGGGGAACTATGGCTACACCTTC.

The V call is TRBV4-3, the J call TRBJ2-2; D call uncertain. Per the germline V gene, CDR1 is LGHNA and CDR2 is YSLEER. This CDR3 spans 14 amino acids. Trimming stripped 0 bases from V and 7 bases from J, with 9 bases between. CDR3 residues: CASSQDADRGELFF. Written as DNA, the CDR3 is TGCGCCAGCAGCCAAGATGCGGATCGCGGGGAGCTGTTTTTT.

The chain joins TRBV5-4 to TRBJ1-2; D possibly corresponds to TRBD1 (6 bases). The CDR3 is 14 residues long. V dropped 4 bases and J dropped 4 bases, with 14 bases sitting between them. CDR1 and CDR2 (germline): SGHNT, YYREEE (reference sequence). The DNA of the CDR3 is TGTGCCAGCAGCGGGGGCGGGGGGGCCTATGGCTACACCTTC. The encoded protein is CASSGGGGAYGYTF.

The count of this clone is one. This sequence joins TRBV7-3 and TRBJ1-1; D gene unclear. The CDR3 totals 13 residues. The germline V gene encodes CDR1 SGHTA and CDR2 FQGTGA. Trimming left V 5 bases short and J 0 bases short, with 7 bases between. In DNA, the CDR3 is TGTGCCAGCAGCCCATCCATGAACACTGAAGCTTTCTTT. As protein: CASSPSMNTEAFF.

The gene calls are TRBV5-5 and TRBJ1-6, with D uncertain. The CDR3 runs to 15 residues. Germline CDR1 SGHKS, CDR2 YYEKEE (reference sequence). V lost 0 bases to trimming and J lost 3 bases, with 7 bases between them. CDR3 DNA sequence: TGTGCCAGCAGCTTGGGTGCTAGCTATAATTCACCCCTCCACTTT. Residues: CASSLGASYNSPLHF.

This clone was seen only a few times. The rearrangement joins TRBV15 to TRBJ2-1; D is perhaps TRBD2 (6 bases). From germline, CDR1 is LNHNV and CDR2 YYDKDF (reference sequence). The V and J ends lost 0 bases and 3 bases respectively, with 12 bases between them. The CDR3 spans 16 residues. The CDR3 is CATSREVVGLYNEQFF. Written as DNA, the CDR3 is TGTGCCACCAGCAGAGAAGTTGTGGGACTCTACAATGAGCAGTTCTTC.

The rearrangement joins TRBV6-5 to TRBJ2-7; 7 bases match TRBD2. The V segment lost 6 bases and the J segment 0 bases; nucleotides outside the gene matches: 8. Per germline, CDR1 MNHEY and CDR2 SVGAGI. The CDR3 extends over 15 amino acids. CDR3 in amino acids: CASSQSGASSYEQYF. The DNA for the CDR3 is TGTGCCAGCAGCCAAAGCGGGGCGAGCTCCTACGAGCAGTACTTC.

The V call is TRBV19, the J call TRBJ1-2, with D possibly being TRBD1 (6 bases). This CDR3 has 13 residues. The germline V gene encodes CDR1 LNHDA and CDR2 SQIVND (reference sequence). V was pared by 5 bases and J by 4 bases, with 11 bases between. The CDR3 DNA sequence: TGTGCCAGTAGTGTTTCAGGGGCCTATGGCTACACCTTC. Translating it yields CASSVSGAYGYTF.

This sequence joins TRBV19 and TRBJ2-3; a weak D match, TRBD1 (6 bases). The CDR3 covers 14 residues. Trimming shortened V by 6 bases and J by 2 bases, and 12 bases separated the two germline ends. Germline V gene sequence: CDR1 LNHDA, CDR2 SQIVND (reference sequence). In nucleotides, the CDR3 is TGTGCCAGTAGGTTACAGGGAGACACAGATACGCAGTATTTT. Residues: CASRLQGDTDTQYF. Full variable domain (outside the CDR3, taken from reference TRBV19 and TRBJ2-3): DGGITQSPKYLFRKEGQNVTLSCEQNLNHDAMYWYRQDPGQGLRLIYYSQIVNDFQKGDIAEGYSVSREKKESFPLTVTSAQKNPTAFYLCASRLQGDTDTQYFGPGTRLTVL.

V is TRBV7-2 and J is TRBJ2-7; D may be TRBD2 (6 bases). Trimming left V 5 bases short and J 3 bases short, with 17 bases between. The CDR3 loop spans 15 amino acids. CDR1 and CDR2 (germline): SGHTA, FQGNSA. In DNA, the CDR3 is TGTGCCAGCAGCACTAGCCCGGGCCCGCGCTACGAGCAGTACTTC. Translation gives CASSTSPGPRYEQYF. The entire variable domain, with the rest obtained from reference TRBV7-2 and TRBJ2-7, is as follows: GAGVSQSPSNKVTEKGKDVELRCDPISGHTALYWYRQSLGQGLEFLIYFQGNSAPDKSGLPSDRFSAERTGGSVSTLTIQRTQQEDSAVYLCASSTSPGPRYEQYFGPGTRLTVT.

V usage is TRBV13 and J usage is TRBJ1-5; D perhaps matches TRBD1 (5 bases). The CDR3 contains 14 residues. Deletions cut 8 bases from V and 2 bases from J, with 13 bases between. CDR1 and CDR2 from the germline V gene are PRHDT and FYEKMQ (reference sequence). CDR3 residues: CASSRGGGNQPQHF. For the CDR3, the DNA is TGTGCCAGCTCCCGGGGAGGGGGCAATCAGCCCCAGCATTTT.

The chain couples TRBV29-1 to TRBJ2-1; D is ambiguous. The CDR3 spans 12 residues. V was cut by 7 bases and J by 0 bases, with 7 bases left in between. Germline V CDR1 and CDR2: SQVTM, ANQGSEA. The CDR3 loop is CSASGSYNEQFF. The CDR3 region has the DNA TGCAGCGCCTCGGGCTCCTACAATGAGCAGTTCTTC.